The sequence of this T cell receptor (beta chain) was determined in a study of identical twins. TCRdb reprocessed the 5' RACE reads via MiXCR and lists one record per CDR3 protein. The sample lists a few hundred thousand distinct CDR3 sequences, around 15% seen once, with more than 0.4% in the top ten. The CDR3 contains 15 residues. General study results and limits: Cord blood's abundant beta clonotypes had fewer insertions, unlike memory repertoires. Shared out-of-frame alpha sequences (those common to twins) showed excess low generation probability. Out-of-frame TCR alpha sharing observed in monozygotic twins exceeded model estimates.

This clonotype has only one observation. The antigen is not known. This may be a read error, as it is one base from a much larger clone. This sample was shared with a second study, whose subject was yellow fever vaccine responses in identical twins. That paper notes: Reported findings indicate that twins' vaccine T cell responses seemed partially convergent, partially personalized.

V is TRBV12-3 or TRBV12-4 and J is TRBJ2-3, with D maybe TRBD2 (5 bases). The sample was CD4+ T cells sorted from blood. This clonotype was sampled from a woman between 18 and 30 years old in good health. CDR3 protein: CASSLRAASTDTQCF. Here the CDR3 DNA reads TGTGCCAGCAGTTTACGTGCCGCTAGCACAGATACGCAGTGTTTT.